Listed below are T cell receptor beta chains from one sample, sequenced in a study of blood T cell repertoires in COVID-19. Libraries were prepared by immunoSEQ multiplex PCR; TCRdb keeps only in-frame clonotypes and omits some of them. The sample yields 76,000 or so clones, more than 65% seen once. Material: peripheral blood. The receptors come from a man in his forties or fifties with acute or convalescent COVID-19. Each CDR3 is given with its conserved first and last residue. D genes are given only for firm matches. Some rows mark clone size as missing; the rest say once, few, many or name a class of expanded clone.

clone size: NA
V gene: TRBV5-1
D gene: NA
J gene: TRBJ1-4
CDR3 DNA: TGCGCCAGCAGCTCAGGGGAACTGCCGCAAAAACTGTTTTTT
CDR3 protein: CASSSGELPQKLFF

clone size: NA
V gene: TRBV6-5
D gene: NA
J gene: TRBJ1-2
CDR3 DNA: TGTGCCAGCAAGACAGACTTAAACTATGGCTACACCTTC
CDR3 protein: CASKTDLNYGYTF

clone size: few
V gene: TRBV7-3
D gene: NA
J gene: TRBJ2-2
CDR3 DNA: TGTGCCAGCACTCCTGGGCGAGGGTCCACCGGGGAGCTGTTTTTT
CDR3 protein: CASTPGRGSTGELFF

clone size: NA
V gene: TRBV7-9
D gene: NA
J gene: TRBJ2-5
CDR3 DNA: TGTGCCAGCAGCTCCCCTTGGACGGCGGGGGAGACCCAGTACTTC
CDR3 protein: CASSSPWTAGETQYF

clone size: NA
V gene: TRBV6-2/TRBV6-3
D gene: TRBD1
J gene: TRBJ1-5
CDR3 DNA: TGTGCCAGCAGCCCGGGACAGGGACGAAGGAATCAGCCCCAGCATTTT
CDR3 protein: CASSPGQGRRNQPQHF

clone size: NA
V gene: TRBV9
D gene: TRBD1
J gene: TRBJ1-1
CDR3 DNA: TGTGCCAGCAGCGTAGGGACAGGGGGCGCGAACACTGAAGCTTTCTTT
CDR3 protein: CASSVGTGGANTEAFF

clone size: NA
V gene: TRBV11-3
D gene: TRBD1
J gene: TRBJ2-1
CDR3 DNA: TGTGCCAGCAGCCGGACAGGGGTTGACAATGAGCAGTTCTTC
CDR3 protein: CASSRTGVDNEQFF

clone size: NA
V gene: TRBV10-3
D gene: NA
J gene: TRBJ1-2
CDR3 DNA: TGTGCCATCAGTGGCGCGGGGTCTAACTATGGCTACACCTTC
CDR3 protein: CAISGAGSNYGYTF

clone size: NA
V gene: TRBV28
D gene: NA
J gene: TRBJ2-5
CDR3 DNA: TGTGCCAGTCTCAAAGGGGGGGGGTATGGGACCCAGTACTTC
CDR3 protein: CASLKGGGYGTQYF

clone size: once
V gene: TRBV4-1
D gene: NA
J gene: TRBJ2-2
CDR3 DNA: TGCGCCAGCAGCCAAGGGACAGCGAACACCGGGGAGCTGTTTTTT
CDR3 protein: CASSQGTANTGELFF

clone size: NA
V gene: TRBV19
D gene: TRBD1
J gene: TRBJ1-2
CDR3 DNA: TGTGCCACCGATTACTCCGGGACAGGGATATATGGCTACACCTTC
CDR3 protein: CATDYSGTGIYGYTF

clone size: NA
V gene: TRBV6-5
D gene: NA
J gene: TRBJ1-2
CDR3 DNA: TGTGCCAGCACCGTTACGTCAGGGGACTATGGCTACACCTTC
CDR3 protein: CASTVTSGDYGYTF

clone size: few
V gene: TRBV6-2/TRBV6-3
D gene: TRBD1
J gene: TRBJ1-2
CDR3 DNA: TGTGCCAGCAGCCTCCCAGGGCGACAGGGCGGGAACTATGGCTACACCTTC
CDR3 protein: CASSLPGRQGGNYGYTF

clone size: NA
V gene: TRBV20-1
D gene: NA
J gene: TRBJ2-5
CDR3 DNA: TGCAGTGCTAGTAGGCCCCCGGGGAGGCCCCAAGAGACCCAGTACTTC
CDR3 protein: CSASRPPGRPQETQYF

clone size: NA
V gene: TRBV7-9
D gene: NA
J gene: TRBJ1-5
CDR3 DNA: TGTGCCAGCAGCTGGGAGGGCATCAATCAGCCCCAGCATTTT
CDR3 protein: CASSWEGINQPQHF

clone size: NA
V gene: TRBV25-1
D gene: NA
J gene: TRBJ2-7
CDR3 DNA: TGTGCCAGCAGTGAATATAAAGGGACAAGCCACGAGCAGTACTTC
CDR3 protein: CASSEYKGTSHEQYF

clone size: NA
V gene: TRBV19
D gene: NA
J gene: TRBJ2-2
CDR3 DNA: TGTGCCAGTAGTATAGGGGGAGGCCGTTTCGGGGAGCTGTTTTTT
CDR3 protein: CASSIGGGRFGELFF

clone size: NA
V gene: TRBV29-1
D gene: TRBD1
J gene: TRBJ2-6
CDR3 DNA: TGCAGCGTCGACGACAGGGATCCTGGGGCCAACGTCCTGACTTTC
CDR3 protein: CSVDDRDPGANVLTF

clone size: NA
V gene: TRBV9
D gene: NA
J gene: TRBJ2-1
CDR3 DNA: TGTGCCAGCAGCGACACCGGGACCTACAATGAGCAGTTCTTC
CDR3 protein: CASSDTGTYNEQFF

clone size: NA
V gene: TRBV4-2
D gene: TRBD1
J gene: TRBJ1-1
CDR3 DNA: TGTGCCAGCAGCCAGGGGGACAGGAGGAACACTGAAGCTTTCTTT
CDR3 protein: CASSQGDRRNTEAFF

clone size: few
V gene: TRBV3-1/TRBV3-2
D gene: TRBD1
J gene: TRBJ1-3
CDR3 DNA: TGTGCCAGCAGCCAGGGACAGAGCTCTGGAAACACCATATATTTT
CDR3 protein: CASSQGQSSGNTIYF

clone size: NA
V gene: TRBV4-1
D gene: NA
J gene: TRBJ2-3
CDR3 DNA: TGCGCCAGCAGCCCCTTACCTCAGTACACAGATACGCAGTATTTT
CDR3 protein: CASSPLPQYTDTQYF